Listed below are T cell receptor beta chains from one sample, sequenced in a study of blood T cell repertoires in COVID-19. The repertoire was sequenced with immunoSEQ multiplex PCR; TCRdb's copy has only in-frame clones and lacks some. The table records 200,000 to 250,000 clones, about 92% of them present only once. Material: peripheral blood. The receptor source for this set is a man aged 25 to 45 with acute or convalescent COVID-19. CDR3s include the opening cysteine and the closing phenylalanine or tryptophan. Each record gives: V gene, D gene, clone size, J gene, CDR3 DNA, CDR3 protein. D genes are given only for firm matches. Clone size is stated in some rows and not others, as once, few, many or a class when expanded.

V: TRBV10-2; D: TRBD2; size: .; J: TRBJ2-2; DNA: TGCGCCAGCAGGATAGCGGGAGGGGGAACCGGGGAGCTGTTTTTT; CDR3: CASRIAGGGTGELFF
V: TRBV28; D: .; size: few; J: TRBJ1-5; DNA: TGTGCCACCAATAGGGGAACCCAAAATCAGCCCCAGCATTTT; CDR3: CATNRGTQNQPQHF
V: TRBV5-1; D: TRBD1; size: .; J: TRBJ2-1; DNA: TGCGCCAGCAGCCGCGCGACGGTGTCAGGGACAGGCAATGAGCAGTTCTTC; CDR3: CASSRATVSGTGNEQFF
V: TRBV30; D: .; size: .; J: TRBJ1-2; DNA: TGTGCCTGGAGTCCGACTCGGACAAGTCATGGCTACACCTTC; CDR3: CAWSPTRTSHGYTF
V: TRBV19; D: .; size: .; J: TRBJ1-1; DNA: TGTGCCAGTAGTGAAAAAACAGGGTTCCGCTCCTCTGGGGCTTTCTTT; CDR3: CASSEKTGFRSSGAFF
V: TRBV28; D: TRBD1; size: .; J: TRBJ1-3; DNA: TGTGCCAGCAGATTGACAGGGTCTGGAAACACCATATATTTT; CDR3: CASRLTGSGNTIYF
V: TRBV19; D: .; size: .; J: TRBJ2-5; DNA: TGTGCCAGTAGTCCGGACTGGCGGGGGACCCAGTACTTC; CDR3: CASSPDWRGTQYF
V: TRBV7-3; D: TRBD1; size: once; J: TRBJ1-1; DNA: TGTGCCAGCAGCTTAACCCGGACAGGAGCCACTGAAGCTTTCTTT; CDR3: CASSLTRTGATEAFF
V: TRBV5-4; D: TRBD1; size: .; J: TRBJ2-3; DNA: TGTGCCAGCAGCTTACGACAGGGGGCCGATACGCAGTATTTT; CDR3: CASSLRQGADTQYF
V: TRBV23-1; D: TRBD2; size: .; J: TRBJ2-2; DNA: TGCGCCAGCAGTCTGGAATCTGGCGGGGGGGCCATCGGGGAGCTGTTTTTT; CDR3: CASSLESGGGAIGELFF
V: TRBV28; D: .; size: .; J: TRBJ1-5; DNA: TGTGCCAGCAGTTTAGAGGAGGACAGCCTCTTTTTCGGGATCCGTACAACCACCACGCATTTT; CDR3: CASSLEEDSLFFGIRTTTTHF
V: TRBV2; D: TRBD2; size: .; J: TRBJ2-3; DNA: TGTGCCAGCAGGGAGCGGGGGGGAGTAGATACGCAGTATTTT; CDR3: CASRERGGVDTQYF
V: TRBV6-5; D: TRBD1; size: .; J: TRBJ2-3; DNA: TGTGCCAGCAAACCCCAGACAGGGAGTGGAAATACGCAGTATTTT; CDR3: CASKPQTGSGNTQYF
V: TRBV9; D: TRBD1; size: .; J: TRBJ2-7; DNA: TGTGCCAGCAGCCAGACCGGGACAGGAGAATACGAGCAGTACTTC; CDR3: CASSQTGTGEYEQYF
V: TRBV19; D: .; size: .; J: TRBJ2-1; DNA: TGTGCCAGTAGTATAACCTCTAATCGGAGGTTCTACAATGAGCAGTTCTTC; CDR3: CASSITSNRRFYNEQFF
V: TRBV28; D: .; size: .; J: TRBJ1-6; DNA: TGTGCCAGCAGGGAAACGGACATTCGTATTTCACCCCTCCACTTT; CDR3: CASRETDIRISPLHF
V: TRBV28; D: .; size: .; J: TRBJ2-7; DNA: TGTGCCAGCAGTTTCTTAGGCAGGGACGAGCAGTACTTC; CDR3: CASSFLGRDEQYF
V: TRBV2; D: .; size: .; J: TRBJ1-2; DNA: TGTGCCAGCAGAGACACATACTTTAACTATGGCTACACCTTC; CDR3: CASRDTYFNYGYTF
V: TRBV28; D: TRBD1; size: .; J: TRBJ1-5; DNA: TGTGCCAGCAGTCAGGGACAGGGGCGCAATCAGCCCCAGCATTTT; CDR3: CASSQGQGRNQPQHF
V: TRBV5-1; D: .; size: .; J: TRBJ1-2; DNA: TGCGCCAGCAGTCGGGGGGCCTCTGACTATGGCTACACCTTC; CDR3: CASSRGASDYGYTF
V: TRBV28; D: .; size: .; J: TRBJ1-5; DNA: TGTGCCAGCAGTCCTACAGGTCAGCCCCAGCATTTT; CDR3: CASSPTGQPQHF
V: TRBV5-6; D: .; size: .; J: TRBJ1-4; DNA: TGTGCCAGCAGCACGACACCGGCGCGTGAAAAACTGTTTTTT; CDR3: CASSTTPAREKLFF
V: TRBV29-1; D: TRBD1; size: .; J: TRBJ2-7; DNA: TGCAGCGGGGGAAACGTGGACAGGGGGCTTTACGAGCAGTACTTC; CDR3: CSGGNVDRGLYEQYF
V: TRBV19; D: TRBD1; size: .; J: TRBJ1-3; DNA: TGTGCCACCTACGACAGGGGTGGGGGAAACACCATATATTTT; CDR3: CATYDRGGGNTIYF
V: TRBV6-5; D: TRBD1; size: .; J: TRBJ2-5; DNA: TGTGCCTCCCACAGGGGGGAGACCCAGTACTTC; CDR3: CASHRGETQYF
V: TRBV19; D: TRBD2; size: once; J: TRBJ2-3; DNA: TGTGCCAGTAGTATATCATTACCAGGGCTAGCGGGGTCAGATACGCAGTATTTT; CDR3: CASSISLPGLAGSDTQYF
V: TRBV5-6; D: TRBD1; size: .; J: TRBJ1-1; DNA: TGTGCCAGCAGCTACCCGGGACAGGGGAACACTGAAGCTTTCTTT; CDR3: CASSYPGQGNTEAFF
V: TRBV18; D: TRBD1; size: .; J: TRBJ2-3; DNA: TGTGCCAGCTCCCGGGACAGGAGCACAGATACGCAGTATTTT; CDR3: CASSRDRSTDTQYF
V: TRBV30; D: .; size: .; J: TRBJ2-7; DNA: TGTGCCTGGAGTTACGGGCCAGGGAATTTGGGTGAGCAGTACTTC; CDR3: CAWSYGPGNLGEQYF
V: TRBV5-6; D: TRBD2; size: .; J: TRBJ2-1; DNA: TGTGCCAGCAGATCTCGGACTAGCGGGAGAGCTGGCTCCTACAATGAGCAGTTCTTC; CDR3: CASRSRTSGRAGSYNEQFF
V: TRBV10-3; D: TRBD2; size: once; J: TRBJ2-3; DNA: TGTGCCATCAGTGAGTTTGGCGGGGGAGTGGCAGATACGCAGTATTTT; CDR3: CAISEFGGGVADTQYF
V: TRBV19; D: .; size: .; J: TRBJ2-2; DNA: TGTGCCAGTAGTAGGGGGGGCGATGCCACCGGGGAGCTGTTTTTT; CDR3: CASSRGGDATGELFF
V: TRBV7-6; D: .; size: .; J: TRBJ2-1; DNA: TGTGCCAGCAGCTTTTACGTGGCCGGGGTCCATGAGCAGTTCTTC; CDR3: CASSFYVAGVHEQFF
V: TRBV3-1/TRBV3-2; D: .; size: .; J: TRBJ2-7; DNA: TGTGCCAGCAGGTCTACGGGACTTGCCTACGAGCAGTACTTC; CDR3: CASRSTGLAYEQYF
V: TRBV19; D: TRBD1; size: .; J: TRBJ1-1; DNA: TGTGCCACTTCGGGACAGGGGATGAACACTGAAGCTTTCTTT; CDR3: CATSGQGMNTEAFF
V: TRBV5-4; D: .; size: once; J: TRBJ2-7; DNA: TGTGCCAGCAGCTTGGTTGCGGATGAGCAGTACTTC; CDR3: CASSLVADEQYF
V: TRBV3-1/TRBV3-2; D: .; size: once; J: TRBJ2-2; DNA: TGTGCCAGCAATCGGAACACCGGGGAGCTGTTTTTT; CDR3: CASNRNTGELFF
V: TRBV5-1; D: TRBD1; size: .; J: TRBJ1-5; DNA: TGCGCCAGTAGGACAGGGGTAAATCAGCCCCAGCATTTT; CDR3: CASRTGVNQPQHF
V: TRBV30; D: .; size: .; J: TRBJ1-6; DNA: TGTGCCTGGGATAGAGGAAATTCACCCCTCCACTTT; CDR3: CAWDRGNSPLHF
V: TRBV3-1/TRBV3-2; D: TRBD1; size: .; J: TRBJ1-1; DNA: TGTGCCAGCAGCCAAGACCGACAGGGGGCTATGAACACTGAAGCTTTCTTT; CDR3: CASSQDRQGAMNTEAFF
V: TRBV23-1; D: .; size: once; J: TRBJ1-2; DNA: TGCGCCAACCCCCAGTGGCAGGGTGCCGTGTGGTGGGGCGGCTACACCTTC; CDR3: CANPQWQGAVWWGGYTF
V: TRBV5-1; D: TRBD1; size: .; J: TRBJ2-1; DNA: TGCGCCAGCAGCCCCGGGACAGGGTACCTCGATGAGCAGTTCTTC; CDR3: CASSPGTGYLDEQFF
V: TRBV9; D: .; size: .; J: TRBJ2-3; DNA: TGTGCCAGCAGCGTAGGATTCCCGACGGGAGATACGCAGTATTTT; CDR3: CASSVGFPTGDTQYF
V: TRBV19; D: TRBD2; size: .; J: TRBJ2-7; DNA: TGTGCCAGTAGAGCCTCCGGACTAGCGGGAGTCGAGCAGTACTTC; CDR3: CASRASGLAGVEQYF
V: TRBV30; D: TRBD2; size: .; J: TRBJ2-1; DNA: TGTGCCTGGTCAGCGGGAGGGAATGAGCAGTTCTTC; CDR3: CAWSAGGNEQFF
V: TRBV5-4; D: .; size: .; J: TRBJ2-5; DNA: TGTGCCAGCAGTCCACATACAGGAATTGGAGAGACCCAGTACTTC; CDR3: CASSPHTGIGETQYF
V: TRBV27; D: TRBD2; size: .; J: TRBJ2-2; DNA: TGTGCCAGCAGTAAGAGCGGGGGGGCGAGGATCGGGGAGCTGTTTTTT; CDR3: CASSKSGGARIGELFF
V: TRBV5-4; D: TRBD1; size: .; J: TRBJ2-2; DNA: TGTGCCAGCAGCTGGGGGCCAGGGACAGATAACACCGGGGAGCTGTTTTTT; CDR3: CASSWGPGTDNTGELFF